This T cell receptor (beta chain) was profiled in a study of CD8 T cells in Susac syndrome. Study observations and caveats: The study recognized that the number of individuals in its TCR sequencing and HLA analysis was relatively small.

The healthy controls were matched to patients by age and sex. The CD8+ and CD4+ T cells were negatively isolated, with the TEMRA cells enriched by FACS. It was with random hexamers that about 0.45 to 1 ug RNA was reverse transcribed. TCR beta CDR3 was amplified by immunoSEQ covering 54 Vbeta and 13 Jbeta. TCRdb recomputed calls from the immunoSEQ multiplex PCR reads with MiXCR, one row per CDR3 protein. The data contain around 62,000 distinct CDR3 sequences, roughly nine tenths of them singletons. Regarding this clonotype: Its antigen is as yet unknown.

Unmatched junction bases numbered 19, after V lost 2 bases and J lost 5 bases. The germline gives CDR1 LNHNV, CDR2 YYDKDF (reference sequence). The length of the CDR3 is 19 residues. The sequenced sample was CD8+ T cells from PBMCs. The chain uses TRBV15 and TRBJ2-5; 8 bases fit TRBD2. This clonotype originated in a human donor in good health. The CDR3, as DNA: TGTGCCACCAGCAGAAGGGGCGGTACCTTAGCGGGGCGGATCGAGACCCAGTACTTC. This translates into CATSRRGGTLAGRIETQYF.